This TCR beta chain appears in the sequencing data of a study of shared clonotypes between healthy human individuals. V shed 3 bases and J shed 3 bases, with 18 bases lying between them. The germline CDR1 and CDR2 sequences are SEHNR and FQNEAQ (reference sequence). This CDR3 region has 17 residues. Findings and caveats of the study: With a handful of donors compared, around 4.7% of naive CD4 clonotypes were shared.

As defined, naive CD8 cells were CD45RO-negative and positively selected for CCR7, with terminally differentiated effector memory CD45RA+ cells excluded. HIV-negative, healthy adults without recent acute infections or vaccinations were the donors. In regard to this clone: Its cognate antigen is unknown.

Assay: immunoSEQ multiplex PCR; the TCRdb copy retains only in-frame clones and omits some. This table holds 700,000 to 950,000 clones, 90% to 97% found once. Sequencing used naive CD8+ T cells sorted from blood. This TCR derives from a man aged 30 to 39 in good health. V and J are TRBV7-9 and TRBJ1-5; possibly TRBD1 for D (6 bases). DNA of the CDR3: TGTGCCAGCAGCTTTAGTTCGGCGGGACACTTCAATCAGCCCCAGCATTTT. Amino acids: CASSFSSAGHFNQPQHF.